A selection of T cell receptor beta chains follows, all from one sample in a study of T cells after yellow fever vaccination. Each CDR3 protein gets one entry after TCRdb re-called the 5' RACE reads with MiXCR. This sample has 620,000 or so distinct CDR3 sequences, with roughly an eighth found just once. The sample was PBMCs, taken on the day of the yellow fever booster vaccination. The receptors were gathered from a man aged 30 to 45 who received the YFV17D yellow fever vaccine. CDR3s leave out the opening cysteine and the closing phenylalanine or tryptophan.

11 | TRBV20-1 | SAREQGESPLH
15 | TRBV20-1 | SARDPGSGRARNEQF
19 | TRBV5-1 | ASSLERLRTGDLLSGNTIY
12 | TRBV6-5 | ASKTGQGGFEQY
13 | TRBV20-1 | SASSLGSYQETQY
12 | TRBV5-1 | ASSPSDSKETQY
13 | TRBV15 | ATSRGFGRENIQY
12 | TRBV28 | ASSLAVRNQPQH
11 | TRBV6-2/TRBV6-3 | ASSHPVYTEAF
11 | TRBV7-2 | ASSLGGPREAY
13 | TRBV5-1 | ASSLGQGGPDTQY
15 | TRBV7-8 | ASSPPGTSGRIYEQY
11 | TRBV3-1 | ASSQDMNSPLH
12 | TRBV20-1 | SARNAGSQETQY
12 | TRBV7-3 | ASSLGWVIYEQY
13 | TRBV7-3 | ASSITPLGANVLT
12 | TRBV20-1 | SASRGGASYEQY
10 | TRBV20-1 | SAQDRAYEQY
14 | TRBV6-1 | ASSRRGGGAEETQY
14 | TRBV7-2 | ASSRLPTTRTDTQY
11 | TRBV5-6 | ASRIGPPYEQY
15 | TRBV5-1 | ASSPGPSAGASYEQY
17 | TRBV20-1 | SARDSRLAGMRLTDTQY
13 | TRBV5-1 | ASSDWAQANYGYT
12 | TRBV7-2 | ASKSGRAEREQY
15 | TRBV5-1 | ASSSGLAGKNTGELF
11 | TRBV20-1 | SARGGTGEKLF
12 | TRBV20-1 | SARDSLAYNEQF
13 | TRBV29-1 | SHLSGSPSYNEQF
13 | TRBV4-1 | ASSHPSRGTYEQY
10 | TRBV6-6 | ASSYPGETQY
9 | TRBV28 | ASSFREAQY
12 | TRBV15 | ATSRDTMNTEAF
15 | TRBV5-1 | ASIPQQGQSSYNEQF
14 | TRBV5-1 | ASSLGDSSGANVLT
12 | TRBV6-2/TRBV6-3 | ASSSGQGAAGYT
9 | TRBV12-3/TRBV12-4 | ASRREETQY
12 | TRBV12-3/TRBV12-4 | ASRNRGGNQPQH
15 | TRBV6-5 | ASSFPGLLGSNQPQH
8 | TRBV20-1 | SARVDGQF
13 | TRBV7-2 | ASSTSGRAYNEQF
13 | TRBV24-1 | ATTEGSRVNYEQY
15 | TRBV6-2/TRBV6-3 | ASSYGLAGGSTDTQY
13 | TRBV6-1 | ASSPPGGANTEAF
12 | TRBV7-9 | ASSPQADLYGYT
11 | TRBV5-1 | ASSLTPGDGYT